This passage covers 9 T cell receptor beta chains from one sample sequenced in a study of CXCR3-negative and CXCR3-positive naive CD8 T cells (dated by TCRdb to the late 2010s). On the study overall, not on this receptor specifically: Compared with CXCR3-negative naive cells, CXCR3-positive naive cells had TRB CDR3s with higher hydrophobicity (lower Kidera factor 4), lower energy, and higher strength and volume indices.

The antigens of these receptors remain unknown. Sequenced using a NextSeq 550. The Human TCR Profiling Kit (MiLaboratory) was used to make UMI-labeled 5' RACE TRB cDNA libraries. One entry per CDR3 protein sequence results from the TCRdb reprocessing of the reads, with DNA left out. This sample's listing comprises some 130,000 distinct CDR3 sequences. The top ten clones comprise about 0.61% of the sample. The material sequenced was naive CXCR3+ CD8+ T cells from blood. The cell subset or site label for this specimen denotes: CD45RO-CCR7+CD27+CD95- naive CD8+ T cells expressing CXCR3 (TNR3+). These receptors were obtained from a human donor in good health. Some clones in this sample may be carry-over from other donors' samples.

The chain employs TRBV30 and TRBJ2-1; TCRdb names TRBD2, which stays unverified in the absence of DNA. Germline CDR1 is GTSNPN and CDR2 is SVGIG (reference sequence). The CDR3 is 14 residues long. The chain's CDR3 is CAWSLARGGDEQFF.

The chain recombines TRBV5-1 with TRBJ2-7; the D call from TCRdb, TRBD1, cannot be confirmed without DNA. The CDR3 extends over 14 amino acids. CDR1 and CDR2 (germline): SGHRS, YFSETQ. The CDR3 region is CASSPLGQGYEQYF.

The chain recombines TRBV30 with TRBJ2-1. In germline, CDR1 is GTSNPN, CDR2 SVGIG (reference sequence). There are 14 residues in the CDR3. The CDR3 spells CAWSVLGSYNEQFF.

This sequence joins TRBV6-2 or TRBV6-3 and TRBJ2-7; with no DNA, the TCRdb D assignment of TRBD1 cannot be verified. This CDR3 comprises 14 residues. Germline V lookup: CDR1 MNHEY, CDR2 SVGEGT. CDR3 sequence: CASSYGGQPYEQYF.

The rearrangement uses TRBV21-1 and TRBJ2-2; TCRdb reports TRBD1, a call that lacks DNA to check it against. TRBV21-1 is reported as a pseudogene. The CDR3 runs 14 residues. CDR3 residues: CASSRDRVTGELFF.

The chain has TRBV6-2 or TRBV6-3 and TRBJ2-6. Germline CDR1 reads MNHEY; CDR2 reads SVGEGT. This CDR3 contains 16 residues. CDR3: CASSYSRDSGANVLTF.

The chain has TRBV7-2 and TRBJ2-2; TCRdb proposes TRBD2, but this gene call is untestable without DNA. The CDR3 extends over 18 amino acids. Germline CDR1 and CDR2: SGHTA and FQGNSA. The CDR3 sequence is CASSLGTSGGWNTGELFF. The full variable domain, rest sourced from reference TRBV7-2 and TRBJ2-2, is GAGVSQSPSNKVTEKGKDVELRCDPISGHTALYWYRQSLGQGLEFLIYFQGNSAPDKSGLPSDRFSAERTGGSVSTLTIQRTQQEDSAVYLCASSLGTSGGWNTGELFFGEGSRLTVL.

The CDR3 spells CCVAQGNSYEQYF. The rearrangement uses TRBV29-1 and TRBJ2-7; the TCRdb call, TRBD1, lacks DNA for checking. The germline V gene has CDR1 SQVTM and CDR2 ANQGSEA. This CDR3 is built from 13 residues.

This chain uses TRBV12-3 or TRBV12-4 with TRBJ2-7; lacking DNA, the TRBD1 call made by TCRdb goes unchecked. This CDR3 has 14 amino acids. The CDR3 is CASSFGVRAYEQYF.